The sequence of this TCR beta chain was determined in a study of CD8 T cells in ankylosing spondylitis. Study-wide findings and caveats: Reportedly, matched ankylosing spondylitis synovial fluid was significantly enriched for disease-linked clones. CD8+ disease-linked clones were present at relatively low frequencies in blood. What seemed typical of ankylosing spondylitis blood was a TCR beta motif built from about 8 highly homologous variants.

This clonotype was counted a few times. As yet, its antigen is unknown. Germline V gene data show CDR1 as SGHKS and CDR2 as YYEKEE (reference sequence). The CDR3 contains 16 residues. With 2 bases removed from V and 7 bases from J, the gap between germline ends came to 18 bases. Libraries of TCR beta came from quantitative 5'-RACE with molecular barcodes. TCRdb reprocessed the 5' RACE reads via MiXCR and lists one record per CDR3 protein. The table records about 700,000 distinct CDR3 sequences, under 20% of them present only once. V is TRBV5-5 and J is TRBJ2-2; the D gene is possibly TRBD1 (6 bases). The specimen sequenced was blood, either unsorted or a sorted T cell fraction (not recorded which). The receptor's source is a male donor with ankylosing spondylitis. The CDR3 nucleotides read TGTGCCAGCAGCTTACTGACAGGCCCGAGGGGCGGGGAGCTGTTTTTT. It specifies CASSLLTGPRGGELFF.